In its sample, the clone carrying this T cell receptor (beta chain) was seen many times. Its cognate antigen is unknown. The data stem from a study of early T cells in non-severe SARS-CoV-2 infection. Each cDNA molecule carried a unique molecular identifier. TCRdb independently ran MiXCR on the 5' RACE reads; one entry per CDR3 protein. Of tens of thousands of distinct CDR3 sequences listed, roughly an eighth were seen once; the top ten hold around 2.8%. Germline CDR1 and CDR2: MDHEN and SYDVKM. The CDR3 spans 14 residues. The ends were cut back, 3 bases at V and 0 bases at J, with 8 bases in the middle. Broader study findings: The study's VDJdb matching favored anti-spike CD8 responses and missed private and CD4 specificities.

The chain employs TRBV28 and TRBJ1-1; unclear D gene. This receptor was identified in an adult who was a healthcare worker with PCR-confirmed SARS-CoV-2 infection or an uninfected control (not recorded which). The source material was whole blood, sampled at baseline. CDR3 in DNA: TGTGCCAGCAGTTTGACGGGAGTGAACACTGAAGCTTTCTTT. Translation gives CASSLTGVNTEAFF.